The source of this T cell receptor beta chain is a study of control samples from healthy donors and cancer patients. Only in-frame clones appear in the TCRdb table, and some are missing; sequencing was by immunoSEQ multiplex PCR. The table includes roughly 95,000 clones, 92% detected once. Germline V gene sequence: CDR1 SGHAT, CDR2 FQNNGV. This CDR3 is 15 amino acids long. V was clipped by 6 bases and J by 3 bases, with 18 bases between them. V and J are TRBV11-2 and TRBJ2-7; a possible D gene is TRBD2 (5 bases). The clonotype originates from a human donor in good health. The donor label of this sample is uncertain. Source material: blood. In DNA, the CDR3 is TGTGCCAGCAGTCCCATCCGGGGTACCTACTACGAGCAGTACGTC. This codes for CASSPIRGTYYEQYV.